This T cell receptor beta chain was captured in a study of neurological immune-mediated disorders. The cDNA was synthesized by 5'RACE incorporating 10-nucleotide random UMIs. Using its own MiXCR run on the 5' RACE reads, TCRdb lists one record per CDR3 protein. The repertoire has approximately 41,000 distinct CDR3 sequences, 14% of them found once; the top ten carry around 3.3%. Each sorted-subset library came from some 980,000 CD4+ or CD8+ T cells. The TCR originated in a woman aged 55-69 years with HTLV-1-associated myelopathy (HAM/TSP). Specimen: CD4+ T cells from blood.

The CDR3 sequence is CSATRLDRNYGYTF. CDR3 sequence (DNA): TGCAGTGCTACCCGACTGGACAGGAACTATGGCTACACCTTC. The chain is built from TRBV20-1 and TRBJ1-2; TRBD1 matches at 7 bases. With V trimmed by 4 bases and J by 2 bases, 7 bases remained unmatched. From germline, CDR1 is DFQATT and CDR2 SNEGSKA (reference sequence). This CDR3 has 14 residues.